Listed below are T cell receptor beta chains from one sample, sequenced in a study of cytomegalovirus exposure and HLA in healthy donors. Here immunoSEQ multiplex PCR was the method, and the copy in TCRdb shows in-frame clones only, minus some. The sample lists roughly 100,000 clones; around 72% were seen once. The material sequenced was PBMCs. Receptor source: a male donor in good health and CMV-seronegative. Both conserved end residues are part of each CDR3. D genes are given only for firm matches. Only part of the rows carry a size: once, few, many, or a class if the clone is expanded.

V gene: TRBV27
D gene: .
J gene: TRBJ2-2
clone size: .
CDR3 DNA: TGTGCCAGCAGGGTAGGGGCCGGGGAGCTGTTTTTT
CDR3 protein: CASRVGAGELFF

V gene: TRBV7-9
D gene: TRBD2
J gene: TRBJ2-1
clone size: .
CDR3 DNA: TGTTCCAGCAGCCCGGGACTAGCGGGAGAGTTTAACAATGAGCAGTTCTTC
CDR3 protein: CSSSPGLAGEFNNEQFF

V gene: TRBV6-5
D gene: TRBD1
J gene: TRBJ2-7
clone size: .
CDR3 DNA: TGTGCCAGCCATGGTGGGACAGGGGGCTACGAGCAGTACTTC
CDR3 protein: CASHGGTGGYEQYF

V gene: TRBV5-4
D gene: TRBD2
J gene: TRBJ2-7
clone size: .
CDR3 DNA: TGTGCCAGCAGCTCCGTCCTAGCGGGAGACGGCGAGCAGTACTTC
CDR3 protein: CASSSVLAGDGEQYF

V gene: TRBV4-2
D gene: TRBD2
J gene: TRBJ2-7
clone size: .
CDR3 DNA: TGTGCCAGCAGCCAAGATTCTAGGAGGCGGGAGGGGGTCTACGAGCAGTACTTC
CDR3 protein: CASSQDSRRREGVYEQYF

V gene: TRBV5-1
D gene: .
J gene: TRBJ2-5
clone size: .
CDR3 DNA: TGCGCCAGCCGAACGGGGGTCCAAGAGACCCAGTACTTC
CDR3 protein: CASRTGVQETQYF

V gene: TRBV5-1
D gene: .
J gene: TRBJ2-7
clone size: .
CDR3 DNA: TGCGCCAGCAGCTTGGGGACAGAAAGCGAGCAGTACTTC
CDR3 protein: CASSLGTESEQYF

V gene: TRBV27
D gene: TRBD1
J gene: TRBJ1-1
clone size: .
CDR3 DNA: TGTGCCAGCAGTGAGGGGGCGACTGAAGCTTTCTTT
CDR3 protein: CASSEGATEAFF

V gene: TRBV19
D gene: .
J gene: TRBJ1-5
clone size: .
CDR3 DNA: TGTGCCAGTAGTATAAAACAGACAGCTACTAATCAGCCCCAGCATTTT
CDR3 protein: CASSIKQTATNQPQHF

V gene: TRBV5-5
D gene: TRBD1
J gene: TRBJ2-7
clone size: few
CDR3 DNA: TGTGCCAGCAGCTTGACGTTCAGGGGGTCCTACGAGCAGTACTTC
CDR3 protein: CASSLTFRGSYEQYF

V gene: TRBV11-3
D gene: TRBD2
J gene: TRBJ2-1
clone size: .
CDR3 DNA: TGTGCCAGCAGCTTAACTAGCGGGAGGGCTATTAACAATGAGCAGTTCTTC
CDR3 protein: CASSLTSGRAINNEQFF

V gene: TRBV9
D gene: TRBD2
J gene: TRBJ2-3
clone size: once
CDR3 DNA: TGTGCCAGCAGCGTCGAAACGAGTAGCGGGAGTACAGCAGATACGCAGTATTTT
CDR3 protein: CASSVETSSGSTADTQYF

V gene: TRBV18
D gene: TRBD1
J gene: TRBJ2-1
clone size: once
CDR3 DNA: TGTGCCAGCTCAACCGGGACAGGCGATGAGCAGTTCTTC
CDR3 protein: CASSTGTGDEQFF

V gene: TRBV27
D gene: TRBD1
J gene: TRBJ1-2
clone size: few
CDR3 DNA: TGTGCCAGCAGTCGAACACCTACGGACAGGGGGCTCGGTGGCTACACCTTC
CDR3 protein: CASSRTPTDRGLGGYTF

V gene: TRBV27
D gene: TRBD1
J gene: TRBJ1-2
clone size: .
CDR3 DNA: TGTGCCAGCAGCCAGGGACAGGGGAACTATGGCTACACCTTC
CDR3 protein: CASSQGQGNYGYTF

V gene: TRBV29-1
D gene: TRBD2
J gene: TRBJ2-3
clone size: .
CDR3 DNA: TGCAGCGTTGTCGGGACTAGCGGGAGCACAGATACGCAGTATTTT
CDR3 protein: CSVVGTSGSTDTQYF

V gene: TRBV5-4
D gene: .
J gene: TRBJ2-2
clone size: .
CDR3 DNA: TGTGCCAGCAGCATCCCGGGACTCCCTGGCGTCGGGGAGCTGTTTTTT
CDR3 protein: CASSIPGLPGVGELFF

V gene: TRBV19
D gene: TRBD2
J gene: TRBJ2-7
clone size: .
CDR3 DNA: TGTGCCAGTAGTCAAGCGGGAACAGGATACGAGCAGTACTTC
CDR3 protein: CASSQAGTGYEQYF

V gene: TRBV2
D gene: .
J gene: TRBJ1-1
clone size: .
CDR3 DNA: TGTGCCAGCAGTTTCGTCCCGAACACTGAAGCTTTCTTT
CDR3 protein: CASSFVPNTEAFF

V gene: TRBV9
D gene: .
J gene: TRBJ2-2
clone size: .
CDR3 DNA: TGTGCCAGCAGCGTACGACTAGTAAACACCGGGGAGCTGTTTTTT
CDR3 protein: CASSVRLVNTGELFF

V gene: TRBV2
D gene: TRBD2
J gene: TRBJ2-7
clone size: .
CDR3 DNA: TGTGCCAGCAGTGAATTCGGCGGGAGGGCCGAGGGAGAGCAGTACTTC
CDR3 protein: CASSEFGGRAEGEQYF

V gene: TRBV7-2
D gene: TRBD1
J gene: TRBJ1-1
clone size: .
CDR3 DNA: TGTGCCAGCAGCGTCGACAGGGGGCCGACTGAAGCTTTCTTT
CDR3 protein: CASSVDRGPTEAFF

V gene: TRBV28
D gene: .
J gene: TRBJ2-1
clone size: .
CDR3 DNA: TGTGCCAGCAGTCCTTTGTCCGGGACCTACAATGAGCAGTTCTTC
CDR3 protein: CASSPLSGTYNEQFF

V gene: TRBV11-3
D gene: .
J gene: TRBJ2-3
clone size: few
CDR3 DNA: TGTGCCAGCAGCTTAGGGGGCCCCGGGCGACGGACCTCCCAAACAGATACGCAGTATTTT
CDR3 protein: CASSLGGPGRRTSQTDTQYF

V gene: TRBV9
D gene: .
J gene: TRBJ2-5
clone size: few
CDR3 DNA: TGTGCCAGCAGCCAACGCGGTCAAGAGACCCAGTACTTC
CDR3 protein: CASSQRGQETQYF

V gene: TRBV7-9
D gene: .
J gene: TRBJ2-5
clone size: .
CDR3 DNA: TGTGCCAGCAGCCCCCCCTCGGCAGGGATAGAGACCCAGTACTTC
CDR3 protein: CASSPPSAGIETQYF

V gene: TRBV6-1
D gene: TRBD2
J gene: TRBJ2-1
clone size: medium-sized
CDR3 DNA: TGTGCCAGCCGCCTTCTAGCGGGAGCGGGCAATGAGCAGTTCTTC
CDR3 protein: CASRLLAGAGNEQFF

V gene: TRBV7-9
D gene: .
J gene: TRBJ1-4
clone size: .
CDR3 DNA: TGTGGGGTTCTGCGGACTAATGAAAAACTGTTTTTT
CDR3 protein: CGVLRTNEKLFF

V gene: TRBV5-1
D gene: .
J gene: TRBJ2-2
clone size: .
CDR3 DNA: TGCGCCAGCAGCTGGCCTCAGGGATCCACCGGGGAGCTGTTTTTT
CDR3 protein: CASSWPQGSTGELFF

V gene: TRBV7-9
D gene: .
J gene: TRBJ1-1
clone size: few
CDR3 DNA: TGTTCCAGCAGCTTAAGGGCAGGGGCGAACACTGAAGCTTTCTTT
CDR3 protein: CSSSLRAGANTEAFF

V gene: TRBV4-3
D gene: .
J gene: TRBJ1-5
clone size: .
CDR3 DNA: TGCGCCAGCAGCCTGCAGAGAGGAGACAATCAGCCCCAGCATTTT
CDR3 protein: CASSLQRGDNQPQHF

V gene: TRBV10-3
D gene: TRBD2
J gene: TRBJ2-3
clone size: .
CDR3 DNA: TGTGCCATCGCCCGTCTAGTGAGCGGGACGCAGCGGGATACGCAGTATTTT
CDR3 protein: CAIARLVSGTQRDTQYF

V gene: TRBV19
D gene: TRBD2
J gene: TRBJ2-5
clone size: .
CDR3 DNA: TGTGCCAGTAGTATTTGGACTAGTCAGAGGGAAGAGACCCAGTACTTC
CDR3 protein: CASSIWTSQREETQYF

V gene: TRBV4-2
D gene: .
J gene: TRBJ2-5
clone size: .
CDR3 DNA: TGTGCCAGCAGCCCGGAGCGGAGAGGGGAGACCCAGTACTTC
CDR3 protein: CASSPERRGETQYF

V gene: TRBV27
D gene: .
J gene: TRBJ2-5
clone size: few
CDR3 DNA: TGTGCCAGCAGGTCCCCAGGGGCCCAAGAGACCCAGTACTTC
CDR3 protein: CASRSPGAQETQYF

V gene: TRBV12-5
D gene: TRBD1
J gene: TRBJ1-1
clone size: .
CDR3 DNA: TGTGCTAGTGGTTTCACAGGGGGCAGAGCTTTCTTT
CDR3 protein: CASGFTGGRAFF

V gene: TRBV5-4
D gene: TRBD2
J gene: TRBJ2-2
clone size: .
CDR3 DNA: TGTGCCAGCAGCTCGACCGGACTAGCGGGAGCGAACACCGGGGAGCTGTTTTTT
CDR3 protein: CASSSTGLAGANTGELFF

V gene: TRBV7-3
D gene: .
J gene: TRBJ2-7
clone size: .
CDR3 DNA: TGTGCCAGCAGCTCCAGGGGTGCGGGTTCGACCTCCTACGAGCAGTACTTC
CDR3 protein: CASSSRGAGSTSYEQYF

V gene: TRBV29-1
D gene: .
J gene: TRBJ2-5
clone size: once
CDR3 DNA: TGCAGCGTCGCCACTAGGTTCAGAGAGACCCAGTACTTC
CDR3 protein: CSVATRFRETQYF

V gene: TRBV2
D gene: .
J gene: TRBJ1-3
clone size: .
CDR3 DNA: TGTGCCAGCAGTGCGAACACCATATATTTT
CDR3 protein: CASSANTIYF

V gene: TRBV6-6
D gene: .
J gene: TRBJ2-5
clone size: .
CDR3 DNA: TGTGCCAGCAGACGAGTGAGGTCTGCACAAGAGACCCAGTACTTC
CDR3 protein: CASRRVRSAQETQYF

V gene: TRBV19
D gene: .
J gene: TRBJ2-7
clone size: many
CDR3 DNA: TGTGCCAGTAGTCCCTATGGGGGGGGCACCTACGAGCAGTACTTC
CDR3 protein: CASSPYGGGTYEQYF

V gene: TRBV11-2
D gene: TRBD2
J gene: TRBJ2-7
clone size: .
CDR3 DNA: TGTGCCAGCAGCTTAGGAGGGACTAGGAATATCTACGAGCAGTACTTC
CDR3 protein: CASSLGGTRNIYEQYF